This passage covers 16 T cell receptor beta chains from one sample sequenced in a study of OX40 agonist ivuxolimab in advanced cancers. The protocol was immunoSEQ multiplex PCR, while the TCRdb copy is restricted to in-frame clones and leaves out a portion. This table has approximately 81,000 clones, around 87% appearing once. The sample consisted of CD4+ or CD8+ T cells sorted from blood, taken in a trial of the OX40 agonist ivuxolimab. All receptors come from an adult with an advanced solid tumor such as melanoma, head and neck, liver or kidney cancer.

This chain joins TRBV6-5 and TRBJ1-5; D may be TRBD1 (5 bases). Trimming pared 1 base from V and 4 bases from J, leaving 8 bases between. The CDR3 spans 14 residues. The germline gives CDR1 MNHEY, CDR2 SVGAGI. CDR3 region: CASSYWGPNQPQHF. Here the CDR3 DNA reads TGTGCCAGCAGTTACTGGGGACCTAATCAGCCCCAGCATTTT.

J is TRBJ1-5 and V is TRBV23-1; D not resolved. Being an ORF, TRBV23-1 has a function that is uncertain. Trimming shortened V by 1 base and J by 7 bases, and 20 bases separated the two germline ends. This CDR3 is built from 17 residues. CDR3 amino acids: CASSQWEKGLTSQPQHF. The CDR3 DNA sequence: TGCGCCAGCAGTCAATGGGAGAAGGGCCTAACGAGCCAGCCCCAGCATTTT.

This chain links TRBV18 with TRBJ1-1; D perhaps matches TRBD1 (5 bases). The length of the CDR3 is 13 residues. V shed 10 bases and J shed 5 bases, with 17 bases lying between them. The germline V gene has CDR1 KGHSH and CDR2 LQKENI. CDR3 bases: TGTGCCACCCACCAGGGAGGAGGGACTGAAGCTTTCTTT. It yields the protein CATHQGGGTEAFF.

This sequence joins TRBV6-1 and TRBJ2-3; 7 bases align to TRBD2. This CDR3 region has 16 residues. The junction had 7 bases not matched to a gene; V was cut back by 2 bases and J by 2 bases. The germline V gene encodes CDR1 MNHNS and CDR2 SASEGT. The DNA for the CDR3 is TGTGCCAGCAGTGAAACGAGCGGGGCCCTCACAGATACGCAGTATTTT. Its translation is CASSETSGALTDTQYF.

In its sample, this clone was seen once. The V call is TRBV19, the J call TRBJ1-2; 8 bases are a match to TRBD1. Germline assignment: CDR1 LNHDA and CDR2 SQIVND (reference sequence). This CDR3 contains 12 residues. After removal of 4 bases from V and 11 bases from J, the junction contained 6 bases not matched to a gene. CDR3 sequence (DNA): TGTGCCAGTAGTACCAGGACAGGGCGATACACCTTC. It specifies CASSTRTGRYTF.

CDR3 in DNA: TGTGCCAGTAGTATCCCCACCAGAGGTTCCATGTACAATGAGCAGTTCTTC. Translated: CASSIPTRGSMYNEQFF. The chain combines TRBV19 with TRBJ2-1; D unresolved. The CDR3 loop spans 17 amino acids. V was clipped by 3 bases and J by 4 bases, with 19 bases between them. The germline CDR1 and CDR2 sequences are LNHDA and SQIVND (reference sequence).

With regard to this clone: A junction end diverges from the germline sequence, so it may reflect a read error. The chain joins TRBV5-3 to TRBJ2-1; perhaps TRBD1 as D (5 bases). TRBV5-3 is sorted into the ORF group, with uncertain function. The CDR3 length is 13 residues. CDR3: CASSLGLYNEQFF. CDR3 in DNA: TGTGCCAGCAGCTTGGGGCTTTACAATGAGCAGTTCTTC.

The rearrangement joins TRBV2 to TRBJ1-5; D may be TRBD1 (6 bases). The CDR3 runs 13 residues. The V end was cut by 6 bases, the J end by 5 bases, with 11 bases between. Germline CDR1 SNHLY, CDR2 FYNNEI. The CDR3 sequence: CASRQTGDQPQHF. The CDR3 nucleotides read TGTGCCAGCAGGCAGACAGGAGATCAGCCCCAGCATTTT.

The V and J genes are TRBV5-1 and TRBJ1-5; no firm D call. The CDR3 extends over 15 amino acids. With 0 bases removed from V and 2 bases from J, the gap between germline ends came to 9 bases. Germline V lookup: CDR1 SGHRS, CDR2 YFSETQ. The DNA of the CDR3 is TGCGCCAGCAGCTTGGACGGTAGCGGCAATCAGCCCCAGCATTTT. Translated, it gives CASSLDGSGNQPQHF. Drawing the rest from reference TRBV5-1 and TRBJ1-5, the complete variable domain is KAGVTQTPRYLIKTRGQQVTLSCSPISGHRSVSWYQQTPGQGLQFLFEYFSETQRNKGNFPGRFSGRQFSNSRSEMNVSTLELGDSALYLCASSLDGSGNQPQHFGDGTRLSIL.

Here the CDR3 reads CASSPLTQLATNEKLFF. CDR3 DNA: TGTGCCAGCAGCCCCTTGACTCAACTTGCAACTAATGAAAAACTGTTTTTT. V and J are TRBV7-9 and TRBJ1-4; D uncertain. The V end lost 5 bases, the J end lost 0 bases, and 16 bases lay between the germline ends. In germline, CDR1 is SEHNR, CDR2 FQNEAQ (reference sequence). The CDR3 sequence is 17 residues long.

This rearrangement joins TRBV6-1 to TRBJ2-7, with TRBD1 identical over 7 bases. Germline V lookup: CDR1 MNHNS, CDR2 SASEGT. The CDR3 is 13 residues long. V lost 7 bases, J lost 2 bases, and 5 bases stayed unmatched. Written as DNA, the CDR3 is TGTGCCAGCAATGAGCAGGGGGCCTACGAGCAGTACTTC. This translates into CASNEQGAYEQYF.

The genes are TRBV4-3 and TRBJ1-4; D not resolved. The CDR3 has 17 residues. V shed 1 base and J shed 2 bases, with 14 bases lying between them. Germline loops: CDR1 LGHNA, CDR2 YSLEER. The DNA of the CDR3 is TGCGCCAGCAGCCAAGGTGGAGGGAAGTGGACTAATGAAAAACTGTTTTTT. Residues: CASSQGGGKWTNEKLFF.

The V call is TRBV7-8, the J call TRBJ2-7; D gene ambiguous. Germline assignment: CDR1 SGHVS and CDR2 FQNEAQ. The CDR3 length is 12 residues. Deletions cut 1 base from V and 6 bases from J, with 7 bases between. CDR3 sequence reads: CASSLVRSEQYF. CDR3 in DNA: TGTGCCAGCAGCTTAGTGAGGTCCGAGCAGTACTTC.

The chain couples TRBV19 to TRBJ1-2, with D perhaps matching TRBD1 (5 bases). This CDR3 has 15 amino acids. Trimming took off 4 bases at V and 3 bases at J, with 15 bases between the two ends. The germline CDR1 and CDR2 sequences are LNHDA and SQIVND (reference sequence). The CDR3 bases are TGTGCCAGTAGTAGAGATGGGGCCTTGTACTATGGCTACACCTTC. As protein: CASSRDGALYYGYTF.

This rearrangement joins TRBV12-5 to TRBJ1-5; 7 bases align to TRBD1. The CDR3 is 14 residues long. V trimming: 4 bases; J trimming: 2 bases; junction bases outside the gene matches: 2. Germline V CDR1 and CDR2: LGHNT, FRNRAP. CDR3 in amino acids: CASGSGTGNQPQHF. CDR3 nucleotides: TGTGCTAGTGGTTCCGGGACAGGCAATCAGCCCCAGCATTTT. Supplemented by reference TRBV12-5 and TRBJ1-5, the full variable domain reads DARVTQTPRHKVTEMGQEVTMRCQPILGHNTVFWYRQTMMQGLELLAYFRNRAPLDDSGMPKDRFSAEMPDATLATLKIQPSEPRDSAVYFCASGSGTGNQPQHFGDGTRLSIL.

The gene calls are TRBV6-1 and TRBJ1-5; D is perhaps TRBD1 (5 bases). The length of the CDR3 is 15 residues. The germline V gene encodes CDR1 MNHNS and CDR2 SASEGT. V shed 3 bases and J shed 0 bases, with 9 bases lying between them. The DNA of the CDR3 is TGTGCCAGCAGTGAGCAGGGATATAGCAATCAGCCCCAGCATTTT. Translated, it gives CASSEQGYSNQPQHF.